These 12 T cell receptor beta chains share one sample of origin, sequenced in a study of T cell responses to AZD1222 COVID-19 vaccine. TCRdb's table, derived via immunoSEQ multiplex PCR, lists solely in-frame clones and lacks some. Of 130,000 to 150,000 clones in the sample, 91% are singletons; the top ten hold 5.2%. The source was peripheral blood, collected on day 0 of AZD1222 vaccination. The origin of the receptors is an adult in good health.

The chain uses TRBV18 and TRBJ1-5, with TRBD1 as a possible D gene (5 bases). V lost 3 bases, J lost 2 bases, and 11 bases lay in between. The CDR3 runs to 15 residues. Germline V CDR1 and CDR2: KGHSH, LQKENI. The CDR3 DNA is TGTGCCAGCTCACCGGGGGTAGTGGGCAATCAGCCCCAGCATTTT. It yields the protein CASSPGVVGNQPQHF.

The CDR3, as DNA: TGTGCCAGCACCCGCAGGGGCTATGGCTACACCTTC. Translation: CASTRRGYGYTF. The rearrangement links TRBV6-5 to TRBJ1-2; the D gene is possibly TRBD1 (6 bases). V lost 7 bases and J lost 4, with 10 bases in between. Germline assignment: CDR1 MNHEY and CDR2 SVGAGI. The CDR3 sequence is 12 residues long.

J is TRBJ2-7 and V is TRBV6-2 or TRBV6-3; D is undetermined. Trimming left V 2 bases short and J 4 bases short, with 3 bases between. This CDR3 has 11 residues. CDR1 and CDR2 from the germline V gene are MNHEY and SVGEGT. CDR3 nucleotide sequence: TGTGCCAGCAGTTACGCGTACGAGCAGTACTTC. Protein product: CASSYAYEQYF.

On this clone: The sample contains more than one DNA sequence encoding this CDR3. J is TRBJ1-1 and V is TRBV21-1. TRBV21-1 is given as a pseudogene. The CDR3 runs 15 residues. The CDR3 region is CASSKDTELNTEAFF. CDR3 bases: TGTGCCAGCAGTAAAGACACGGAGCTGAACACTGAAGCTTTCTTT.

This sequence joins TRBV6-5 and TRBJ1-5; tentatively, D is TRBD1 (5 bases). Germline assignment: CDR1 MNHEY and CDR2 SVGAGI. The CDR3 length is 13 residues. V was pared by 6 bases and J by 8 bases, with 14 bases between. Here the CDR3 reads CASSPGGWEPQHF. In DNA form, the CDR3 reads TGTGCCAGCAGCCCCGGGGGGTGGGAGCCCCAGCATTTT.

For this clone: Other nucleotide sequences from this sample produce the same CDR3. The chain combines TRBV29-1 with TRBJ1-4; no clear D gene. V lost 1 base and J 8 bases, leaving 5 bases between the germline ends. This CDR3 has 11 residues. Per germline, CDR1 SQVTM and CDR2 ANQGSEA. The CDR3 region is CSVEVGEKLFF. The CDR3 nucleotides are TGCAGCGTTGAAGTCGGGGAAAAACTGTTTTTT.

This clone was counted a few times. For the CDR3, the DNA is TGTGCCAGCAGTGAGGGACAGAGTTCCCTCAAAAACATTCAGTACTTC. It yields the protein CASSEGQSSLKNIQYF. The V call is TRBV2, the J call TRBJ2-4, with TRBD1 matching 7 bases. Unmatched junction bases numbered 8, after V lost 3 bases and J lost 3 bases. The CDR3 contains 16 residues. Germline lookup yields CDR1 SNHLY and CDR2 FYNNEI. Looking up the rest from reference TRBV2 and TRBJ2-4 gives the full variable domain: EPEVTQTPSHQVTQMGQEVILRCVPISNHLYFYWYRQILGQKVEFLVSFYNNEISEKSEIFDDQFSVERPDGSNFTLKIRSTKLEDSAMYFCASSEGQSSLKNIQYFGAGTRLSVL.

The CDR3 protein is CASSVGPTNVQETQYF. The CDR3 nucleotides are TGTGCCAGCAGCGTGGGACCCACGAACGTCCAAGAGACCCAGTACTTC. J is TRBJ2-5 and V is TRBV9; D may match TRBD1 or TRBD2 (5 bases each). Trimming left V 2 bases short and J 1 base short, with 15 bases between. Looked up from germline, CDR1 is SGDLS and CDR2 is YYNGEE. The CDR3 length is 16 residues.

V is TRBV7-9 and J is TRBJ1-1, with D uncertain. The CDR3 sequence is 11 residues long. Germline V gives CDR1 SEHNR, CDR2 FQNEAQ (reference sequence). Between the trimmed V and J ends, which lost 2 bases and 8 bases, there was a span of 6 bases. This chain's CDR3 is CASSLMPEAFF. CDR3 bases: TGTGCCAGCAGCTTAATGCCAGAAGCTTTCTTT.

The rearrangement joins TRBV10-1 to TRBJ1-3; D remains ambiguous. Germline V gene sequence: CDR1 WNHNN, CDR2 SYGVQD (reference sequence). Trimming cost V 4 bases and J 0 bases, with 7 bases left between them. The CDR3 is 14 amino acids. The CDR3 DNA is TGCGCCAGCAGTGCCGGGTTCTCTGGAAACACCATATATTTT. This translates into CASSAGFSGNTIYF.

The chain employs TRBV18 and TRBJ1-6, with D uncertain. The CDR3 covers 18 residues. Trimming shortened V by 6 bases and J by 0 bases, and 18 bases separated the two germline ends. CDR1 and CDR2 from the germline V gene are KGHSH and LQKENI. The CDR3 loop is CASSLVSPGGSYNSPLHF. CDR3 DNA sequence: TGTGCCAGCTCCCTGGTCTCCCCGGGCGGCTCCTATAATTCACCCCTCCACTTT.

The V call is TRBV7-9, the J call TRBJ2-1, with 7 nucleotides matching TRBD2. The germline gives CDR1 SEHNR, CDR2 FQNEAQ (reference sequence). V was pared by 6 bases and J by 4 bases, with 6 bases of the junction left unmatched. The CDR3 loop spans 14 amino acids. The CDR3 is CASRLGGGYNEQFF. The CDR3 nucleotides are TGTGCCAGCAGGTTGGGCGGGGGTTACAATGAGCAGTTCTTC.